The present entry profiles one T cell receptor beta chain with its context. The antigen remains undetermined. Vbeta (60) and Jbeta (13) primers were used in the PCR. The data were produced by immunoSEQ multiplex PCR, yet TCRdb's version contains in-frame clones alone and is incomplete. The sample has 110,000 to 150,000 clones, around three quarters seen once. The sample comes from a study of cytomegalovirus exposure and HLA in healthy donors. This CDR3 region has 15 residues. Germline V gene sequence: CDR1 SGHRS, CDR2 YFSETQ. Trimming removed 4 bases from V and 1 base from J, with 12 bases in between. Healthy individuals who donated bone marrow served as the donors. Study results and limitations: When a later analysis was performed, an Asian-associated ancestry cluster reportedly had fewer N-insertions than the approximately 690-donor mean. An analysis was carried out at a later point. It showed that HLA-associated TCR beta chains were more clonally expanded than equally common non-associated chains. Researchers had no immune exposure information except CMV serostatus available.

The sequence was collected from a woman aged 60-75 years in good health and CMV-seropositive. The sequencing sample was made of PBMCs. This chain links TRBV5-1 with TRBJ2-1, with D tentatively TRBD2 (6 bases). The CDR3 protein is CASSETSRSYNEQFF. In DNA, the CDR3 is TGCGCCAGCAGCGAAACTAGCAGGTCCTACAATGAGCAGTTCTTC.